The subject of this entry is one T cell receptor (beta chain). The antigen remains unidentified. The germline gives CDR1 SGHTA, CDR2 FQGNSA. The CDR3 runs 15 residues. V was shortened by 1 base and J by 1 base, with 10 bases between the two germline ends. This sample was included in a study of identical twins. General study points: Model-predicted out-of-frame TCR alpha sharing fell below observed values in monozygotic twins. The abundant beta clonotypes from cord blood had fewer insertions, and memory repertoires had none of this. There is a chance that invariant MAIT and iNKT cells partially muddied zero-insertion analyses.

TCRdb re-derived calls from the 5' RACE reads in MiXCR, one entry per CDR3 protein. The sample yields 450,000 or so distinct CDR3 sequences, around 18% seen once. Sequenced input: naive T cells sorted from blood. The rearrangement links TRBV7-2 to TRBJ2-5; D may be TRBD1 (5 bases). The sequence came from a man aged 45-65 years in good health. The CDR3: CASSLVSTGQETQYF. The CDR3 DNA sequence: TGTGCCAGCAGCTTAGTTTCCACAGGCCAAGAGACCCAGTACTTC.